Listed below are T cell receptor beta chains from one sample, sequenced in a study of blood T cells in healthy people across ages. TCRdb processed the 5' RACE reads anew with MiXCR; each CDR3 protein has one entry. In the table there are hundreds of thousands of distinct CDR3 sequences, more than 55% of which are singletons. Sequencing was done on a sample of blood. These receptors originate from a man aged 35 to 55 in good health. Each CDR3 is given with its conserved first and last residue. A D gene is named only where the DNA matches it firmly. Rows may omit the clone size; those that give it use once, few, many or a size class.

CDR3nt	CDR3aa	abundance	d_gene	j_gene	v_gene
TGTGCCAGCAGCCGTCTAGGGACAGGGGGAAGCAATGAGCAGTTCTTC	CASSRLGTGGSNEQFF	NA	TRBD1	TRBJ2-1	TRBV7-6
TGCAGTGCTAGAGATCCACGGGTGGGAGAGACCCAGTACTTC	CSARDPRVGETQYF	NA	NA	TRBJ2-5	TRBV20-1
TGCAGCGTTGAGGTCGGCGGGGGCGGGACCGGGGAGCTGTTTTTT	CSVEVGGGGTGELFF	NA	NA	TRBJ2-2	TRBV29-1
TGTGCCAGCATTCGGGGGACCGACACAGATACGCAGTATTTT	CASIRGTDTDTQYF	NA	NA	TRBJ2-3	TRBV6-2/TRBV6-3
TGTGCCAGCAGCTCGGGACCCTTAGAAGGTGAAAAACTGTTTTTT	CASSSGPLEGEKLFF	few	NA	TRBJ1-4	TRBV7-9
TGTGCCAGCAGGGACCTGAGTGGCTACACCTTC	CASRDLSGYTF	NA	NA	TRBJ1-2	TRBV2
TGCAGCGTTGCGGCAGGGTTGTCATCCTACGAGCAGTACTTC	CSVAAGLSSYEQYF	NA	NA	TRBJ2-7	TRBV29-1
TGTGCCAGCAGCTTGAAGCAGGGGGGCTATGGCTACACCTTC	CASSLKQGGYGYTF	few	TRBD1	TRBJ1-2	TRBV5-5
TGTGCCAGCAGACCAACTCGGACAGACTATGGCTACACCTTC	CASRPTRTDYGYTF	few	NA	TRBJ1-2	TRBV28
TGCAGTGCTCCTCCACTAGCGGGAGCTCGCGAGCAGTACTTC	CSAPPLAGAREQYF	many	TRBD2	TRBJ2-7	TRBV20-1
TGTGCCAGCAGTGACCTATACAATGAGCAGTTCTTC	CASSDLYNEQFF	few	NA	TRBJ2-1	TRBV6-4
TGTGCCAGCAGCCAAGTCTCTGTGGGTGGGGGCTACGAGCCGTACTTC	CASSQVSVGGGYEPYF	NA	NA	TRBJ2-7	TRBV4-2
TGTGCCAGCAGCTTAGCGCAGGCTAACTATGGCTACACCTTC	CASSLAQANYGYTF	NA	NA	TRBJ1-2	TRBV7-8
TGCGCCAGCAGCTTGAGCTCAGTTGAAAAACTGTTTTTT	CASSLSSVEKLFF	NA	NA	TRBJ1-4	TRBV5-1
TGTGCCAGCAGTTACCGTCCCGGCCGATCGAAGCAAGAGACCCAGTACTTC	CASSYRPGRSKQETQYF	NA	NA	TRBJ2-5	TRBV28
TGTGCCAGCAGTTTTGGTCAGGGGGAAAGCTCCTACGAGCAGTACTTC	CASSFGQGESSYEQYF	NA	TRBD1	TRBJ2-7	TRBV27
TGTGCCACCAGTCGCCCAGGGGGCGACTATGGCTACACCTTC	CATSRPGGDYGYTF	NA	TRBD1	TRBJ1-2	TRBV24-1
TGCGCCAGCAGCCAAGATGGGACAGCGGTCGATGGCTACACCTTC	CASSQDGTAVDGYTF	NA	TRBD1	TRBJ1-2	TRBV4-3
TGTGCCAGCAGCCCCCTGCCCGGGGCTGAAGCTTTCTTT	CASSPLPGAEAFF	few	NA	TRBJ1-1	TRBV9
TGTGCCAGCAGTTCCCTAAGCCTAGACGAGCAGTACTTC	CASSSLSLDEQYF	NA	NA	TRBJ2-7	TRBV6-2/TRBV6-3
TGCAGCGTTGAGTTAGACAGGGGAAAGGGCACCTACAATGAGCAGTTCTTC	CSVELDRGKGTYNEQFF	few	TRBD1	TRBJ2-1	TRBV29-1
TGTGCCAGCAGGACCCAGAATGACTACACCTTC	CASRTQNDYTF	NA	NA	TRBJ1-2	TRBV7-6
TGTGCCAGCAATAAAGGGACTAGCGGGAGTGGTTCCTACGAGCAGTACTTC	CASNKGTSGSGSYEQYF	NA	TRBD2	TRBJ2-7	TRBV11-2
TGTGCCAGCAGCCAAGAACTGGCGGGACTACAAGCGACCCAGTACTTC	CASSQELAGLQATQYF	NA	TRBD2	TRBJ2-5	TRBV3-1
TGTGCCAGCAGTCAAAGGACAGGGAGGGTTGGTGGCTACACCTTC	CASSQRTGRVGGYTF	NA	TRBD1	TRBJ1-2	TRBV27
TGTGCCAGCAGTTTCCTAGCGGGAGGGAAACCCAACAATGAGCAGTTCTTC	CASSFLAGGKPNNEQFF	NA	TRBD2	TRBJ2-1	TRBV12-3/TRBV12-4
TGTGCCAGCAGCTTGTCGCAGGCGAGGAGCACAGATACGCAGTATTTT	CASSLSQARSTDTQYF	NA	NA	TRBJ2-3	TRBV5-6
TGTGCCAGCAGCCCTGGAGCGGATTGGCGTTATCAAACAGATACGCAGTATTTT	CASSPGADWRYQTDTQYF	NA	NA	TRBJ2-3	TRBV7-2
TGTGCCAGCAGTTATCAGAGAACTTCTGGGGCCAACGTCCTGACTTTC	CASSYQRTSGANVLTF	NA	NA	TRBJ2-6	TRBV6-2/TRBV6-3
TGTGCCAGCAGCTCCCCAGGACCAGTGGGCACAGATACGCAGTATTTT	CASSSPGPVGTDTQYF	NA	NA	TRBJ2-3	TRBV7-2
TGTGCCATCACGGGACAGGGCTTGGATACGCAGTATTTT	CAITGQGLDTQYF	few	TRBD1	TRBJ2-3	TRBV28
TGTGCCAGCATGCCCAGCGGGGGGCGCGGGACCCAGTACTTC	CASMPSGGRGTQYF	few	TRBD2	TRBJ2-5	TRBV28
TGTGCCAGCAGCTCCTCGGGAGTCGGAGGGGATACGCAGTATTTT	CASSSSGVGGDTQYF	NA	NA	TRBJ2-3	TRBV7-2
TGCGCCAGCAGCCAAGATGACGCGGGACAGGATACGCAGTATTTT	CASSQDDAGQDTQYF	NA	NA	TRBJ2-3	TRBV4-3
TGTGCCAGCAGTCCACTTACGGGACAGGGGGTGGATGAGCAGTTCTTC	CASSPLTGQGVDEQFF	NA	TRBD1	TRBJ2-1	TRBV28
TGTGCCAGCAGCCAAGCTTCCGGGTCGGGGAATGAGCAGTTCTTC	CASSQASGSGNEQFF	NA	NA	TRBJ2-1	TRBV4-2